This TCR beta chain is drawn from a study of PD-1 blockade in classical Hodgkin lymphoma. Study context: Nivolumab 3 mg/kg was given intravenously every 2 weeks.

Using immunoSEQ multiplex PCR, the repertoire was profiled, and TCRdb retains in-frame clones only, with some absent. Of 15,000 to 20,000 clones listed, 80% are singletons. Stated time point: cycle 4 day 1 (C4D1), after more than five weeks of nivolumab. Each patient's relapse followed autologous stem cell transplantation, and brentuximab vedotin exposure varied. Only one count was recorded for this clone. The target antigen is unknown. Study observations and caveats: Healthy donors reportedly exceeded newly diagnosed patients in baseline TCR diversity. Baseline diversity was lower in partial responders and progressors than complete responders.

V was clipped by 4 bases and J by 1 base, with 17 bases between them. The CDR3 is 17 amino acids. CDR1 and CDR2 (germline): LNHDA, SQIVND (reference sequence). This sample comprised peripheral blood mononuclear cells (PBMCs), obtained before the fourth cycle of nivolumab. The sequence was obtained from a human donor with classical Hodgkin lymphoma. V and J are TRBV19 and TRBJ1-5; possible D gene TRBD1, 5 bases. The CDR3 nucleotides read TGTGCCAGTAGTACGGGGCAGGGCTACGGGAGCAATCAGCCCCAGCATTTT. Encoded protein: CASSTGQGYGSNQPQHF.